The clone carrying this T cell receptor (beta chain) was observed a handful of times. Germline-derived CDR1 and CDR2 are SGHRS and YFSETQ. With 4 bases removed from V and 4 bases from J, the gap between germline ends came to 11 bases. The CDR3 runs 13 residues. The sample comes from a study of blood T cell repertoires in COVID-19. Study-level background: T cells, B-cell-depleted T cells, or PBMCs supplied cDNA or gDNA.

The repertoire was sequenced with immunoSEQ multiplex PCR; TCRdb's copy has only in-frame clones and lacks some. This sample carries about 200,000 clones, approximately 78% of them seen once, and the ten largest clones take 10% to 15%. The sample consisted of peripheral blood. The chain joins TRBV5-1 to TRBJ1-1, with D perhaps matching TRBD1 (6 bases). The source of this sequence is a woman aged 40 to 50 with acute or convalescent COVID-19. The CDR3 bases are TGCGCCAGCAGCCATACAGGGAGCACTGAAGCTTTCTTT. Protein product: CASSHTGSTEAFF.